The rows below give T cell receptor beta chains drawn from one sample of a study of T cells in Graves' hyperthyroidism and ophthalmopathy. One entry per CDR3 protein results from TCRdb running MiXCR on the multiplex PCR reads. The data show under 400,000 distinct CDR3 sequences, around a sixth seen once. What was sequenced was blood. These receptors were taken from a woman aged 18-29 years with Graves' hyperthyroidism that later progressed to Graves' ophthalmopathy. The conserved cysteine and the conserved F or W are not part of the CDR3 here. Each record gives: CDR3 protein, V gene, J gene.

cdr3_aa: ASSPLVPTSGRVTDTQY
v_call: TRBV13
j_call: TRBJ2-3

cdr3_aa: ASMGWAYNEQF
v_call: TRBV25-1
j_call: TRBJ2-1

cdr3_aa: ASRHSGRAHTGELF
v_call: TRBV6-1
j_call: TRBJ2-2

cdr3_aa: ASSFRLAGGQETQY
v_call: TRBV11-2
j_call: TRBJ2-5

cdr3_aa: AAGSASNQPQH
v_call: TRBV9
j_call: TRBJ1-5

cdr3_aa: ASTEGLAYYNEQF
v_call: TRBV13
j_call: TRBJ2-1

cdr3_aa: AWSLTGGDTQY
v_call: TRBV30
j_call: TRBJ2-3

cdr3_aa: ASSVAGTPQETQY
v_call: TRBV9
j_call: TRBJ2-5

cdr3_aa: SAGPGTGAYEQY
v_call: TRBV20-1
j_call: TRBJ2-7

cdr3_aa: ASSIGPYPGLGGFNQPQH
v_call: TRBV19
j_call: TRBJ1-5

cdr3_aa: ASSPTQGALYEQY
v_call: TRBV6-1
j_call: TRBJ2-7